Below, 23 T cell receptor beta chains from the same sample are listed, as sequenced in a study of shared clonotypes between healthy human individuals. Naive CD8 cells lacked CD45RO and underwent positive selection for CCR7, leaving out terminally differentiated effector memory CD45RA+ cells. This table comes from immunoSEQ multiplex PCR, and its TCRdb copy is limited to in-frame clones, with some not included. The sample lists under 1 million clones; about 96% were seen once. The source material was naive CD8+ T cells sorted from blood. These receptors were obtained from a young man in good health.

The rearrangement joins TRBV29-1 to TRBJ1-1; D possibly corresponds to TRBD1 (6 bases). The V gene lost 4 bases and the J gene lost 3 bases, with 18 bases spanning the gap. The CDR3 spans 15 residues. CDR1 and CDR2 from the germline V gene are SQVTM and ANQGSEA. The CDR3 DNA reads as TGCAGCGTTGCTGGGGGGCCCGAAGGCCACACTGAAGCTTTCTTT. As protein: CSVAGGPEGHTEAFF.

The CDR3 nucleotides read TGTGCCAGCAGCGTCCAGACAGGGCACGCAGATACGCAGTATTTT. Encoded protein: CASSVQTGHADTQYF. This chain uses TRBV9 with TRBJ2-3; TRBD1 aligns across 7 bases. After removal of 2 bases from V and 4 bases from J, the junction contained 7 bases not matched to a gene. The CDR3 sequence is 15 residues long. CDR1 SGDLS and CDR2 YYNGEE come from the germline V gene.

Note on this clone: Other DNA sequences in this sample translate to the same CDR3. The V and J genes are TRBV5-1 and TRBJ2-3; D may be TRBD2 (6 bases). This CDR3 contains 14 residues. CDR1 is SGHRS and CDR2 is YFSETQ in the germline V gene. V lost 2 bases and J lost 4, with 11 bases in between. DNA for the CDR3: TGCGCCAGCAGCTTAGTCGGGAGTCCAGATACGCAGTATTTT. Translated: CASSLVGSPDTQYF.

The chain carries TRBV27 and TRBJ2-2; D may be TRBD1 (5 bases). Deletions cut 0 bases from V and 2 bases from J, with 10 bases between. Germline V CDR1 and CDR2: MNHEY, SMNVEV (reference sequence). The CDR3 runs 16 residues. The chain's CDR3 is CASSLSEGENTGELFF. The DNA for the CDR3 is TGTGCCAGCAGTTTATCTGAAGGGGAAAACACCGGGGAGCTGTTTTTT.

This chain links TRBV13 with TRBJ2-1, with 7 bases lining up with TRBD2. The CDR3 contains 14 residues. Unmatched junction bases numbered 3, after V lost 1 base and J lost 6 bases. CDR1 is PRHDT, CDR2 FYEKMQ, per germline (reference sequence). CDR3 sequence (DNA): TGTGCCAGCAGCTTAGCTGGGGGGGTCAATGAGCAGTTCTTC. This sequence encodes CASSLAGGVNEQFF.

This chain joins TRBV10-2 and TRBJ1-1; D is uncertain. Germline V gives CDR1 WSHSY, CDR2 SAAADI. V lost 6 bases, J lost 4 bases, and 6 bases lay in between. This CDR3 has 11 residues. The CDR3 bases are TGCGCCAGCAGAGAGACCACTGAAGCTTTCTTT. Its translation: CASRETTEAFF.

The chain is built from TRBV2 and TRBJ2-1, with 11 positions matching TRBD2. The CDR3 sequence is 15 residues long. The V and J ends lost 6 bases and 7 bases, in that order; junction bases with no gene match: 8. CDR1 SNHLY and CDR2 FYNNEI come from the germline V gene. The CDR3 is CASSVTSGGRNEQFF. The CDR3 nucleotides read TGTGCCAGCAGCGTCACTAGCGGGGGCAGGAATGAGCAGTTCTTC.

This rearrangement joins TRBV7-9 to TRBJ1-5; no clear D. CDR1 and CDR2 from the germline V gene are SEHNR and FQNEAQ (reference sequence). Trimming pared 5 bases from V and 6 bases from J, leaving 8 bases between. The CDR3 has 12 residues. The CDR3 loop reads CASSAQSQPQHF. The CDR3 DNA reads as TGTGCCAGCAGCGCGCAGAGTCAGCCCCAGCATTTT. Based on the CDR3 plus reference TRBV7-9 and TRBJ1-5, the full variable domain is DTGVSQNPRHKITKRGQNVTFRCDPISEHNRLYWYRQTLGQGPEFLTYFQNEAQLEKSRLLSDRFSAERPKGSFSTLEIQRTEQGDSAMYLCASSAQSQPQHFGDGTRLSIL.

The CDR3 sequence is CASRTQGSYEQYF. The CDR3 nucleotides read TGTGCCAGCAGGACACAGGGATCCTACGAGCAGTACTTC. The chain employs TRBV11-2 and TRBJ2-7; a possible D gene is TRBD1 (6 bases). CDR1 is SGHAT and CDR2 is FQNNGV in the germline V gene. Trimming took 6 bases from V and 1 from J, leaving 10 bases between them. CDR3 length: 13 amino acids.

Here the CDR3 DNA reads TGTGCCAGCAGTGAAGCTAGCGGGAGTGGCAATGAGCAGTTCTTC. Translation gives CASSEASGSGNEQFF. The chain uses TRBV2 and TRBJ2-1; 9 bases align to TRBD2. V dropped 0 bases and J dropped 6; count of bases not matched to a gene: 3. This CDR3 spans 15 amino acids. Germline V gene data show CDR1 as SNHLY and CDR2 as FYNNEI.

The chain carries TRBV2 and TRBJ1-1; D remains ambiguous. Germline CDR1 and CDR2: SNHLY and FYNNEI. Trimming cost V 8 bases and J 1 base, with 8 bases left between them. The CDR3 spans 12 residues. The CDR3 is CASPAGNTEAFF. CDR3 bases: TGTGCCAGCCCGGCTGGGAACACTGAAGCTTTCTTT. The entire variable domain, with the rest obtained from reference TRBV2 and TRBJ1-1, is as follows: EPEVTQTPSHQVTQMGQEVILRCVPISNHLYFYWYRQILGQKVEFLVSFYNNEISEKSEIFDDQFSVERPDGSNFTLKIRSTKLEDSAMYFCASPAGNTEAFFGQGTRLTVV.

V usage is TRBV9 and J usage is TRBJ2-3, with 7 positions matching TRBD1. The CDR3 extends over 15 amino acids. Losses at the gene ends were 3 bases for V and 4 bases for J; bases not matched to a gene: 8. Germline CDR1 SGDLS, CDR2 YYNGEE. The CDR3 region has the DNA TGTGCCAGCAGCGGAGGGACAGACCCACCAGATACGCAGTATTTT. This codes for CASSGGTDPPDTQYF. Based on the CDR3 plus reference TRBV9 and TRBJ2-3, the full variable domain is DSGVTQTPKHLITATGQRVTLRCSPRSGDLSVYWYQQSLDQGLQFLIQYYNGEERAKGNILERFSAQQFPDLHSELNLSSLELGDSALYFCASSGGTDPPDTQYFGPGTRLTVL.

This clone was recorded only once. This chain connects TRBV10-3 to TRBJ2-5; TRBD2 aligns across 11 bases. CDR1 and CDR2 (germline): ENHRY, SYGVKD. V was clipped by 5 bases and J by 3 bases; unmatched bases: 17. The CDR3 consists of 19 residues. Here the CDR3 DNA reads TGTGCCATCAGTCCCGGGCAGGATCGGCTAGCGGGGGGAGAAGAGACCCAGTACTTC. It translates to CAISPGQDRLAGGEETQYF.

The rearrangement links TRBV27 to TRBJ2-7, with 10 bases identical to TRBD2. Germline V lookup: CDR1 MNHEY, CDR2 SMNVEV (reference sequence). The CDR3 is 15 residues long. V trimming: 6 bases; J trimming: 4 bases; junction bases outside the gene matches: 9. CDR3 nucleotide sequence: TGTGCCAGCAGGCCCGGGACTAGCGAATTTTACGAGCAGTACTTC. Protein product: CASRPGTSEFYEQYF.

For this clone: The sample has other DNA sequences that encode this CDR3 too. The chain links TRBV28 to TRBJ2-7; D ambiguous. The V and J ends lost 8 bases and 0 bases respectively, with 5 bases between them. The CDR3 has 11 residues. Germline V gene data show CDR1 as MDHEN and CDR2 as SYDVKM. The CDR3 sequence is CASGDSYEQYF. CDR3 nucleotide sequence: TGTGCCAGCGGGGACTCCTACGAGCAGTACTTC.

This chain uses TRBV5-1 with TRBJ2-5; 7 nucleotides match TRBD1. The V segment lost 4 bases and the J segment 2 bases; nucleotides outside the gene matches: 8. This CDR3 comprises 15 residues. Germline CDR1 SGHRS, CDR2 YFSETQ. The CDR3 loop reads CASSIGDSTQETQYF. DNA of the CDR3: TGCGCCAGCAGCATCGGGGACAGTACTCAAGAGACCCAGTACTTC.

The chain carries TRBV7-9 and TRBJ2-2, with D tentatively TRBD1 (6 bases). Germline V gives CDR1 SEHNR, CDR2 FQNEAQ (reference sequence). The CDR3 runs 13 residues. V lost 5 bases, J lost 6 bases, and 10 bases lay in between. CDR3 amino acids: CASSPQGSGELFF. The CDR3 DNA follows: TGTGCCAGCAGCCCACAGGGATCCGGGGAGCTGTTTTTT.

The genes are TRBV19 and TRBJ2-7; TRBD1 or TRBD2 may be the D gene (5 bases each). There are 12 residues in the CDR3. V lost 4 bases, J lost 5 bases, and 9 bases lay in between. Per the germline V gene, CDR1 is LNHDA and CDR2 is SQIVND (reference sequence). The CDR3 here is CASSNQGDEQYF. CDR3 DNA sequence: TGTGCCAGTAGTAATCAGGGAGACGAGCAGTACTTC.

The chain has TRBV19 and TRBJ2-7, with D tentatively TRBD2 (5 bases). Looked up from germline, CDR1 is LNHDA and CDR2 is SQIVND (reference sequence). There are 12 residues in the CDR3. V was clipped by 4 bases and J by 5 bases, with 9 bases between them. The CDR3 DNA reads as TGTGCCAGTAGTACGGGGTTCCACGAGCAGTACTTC. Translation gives CASSTGFHEQYF.

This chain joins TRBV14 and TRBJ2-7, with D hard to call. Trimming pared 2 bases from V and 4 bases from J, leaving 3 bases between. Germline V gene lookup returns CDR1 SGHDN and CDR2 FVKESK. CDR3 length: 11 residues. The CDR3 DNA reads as TGTGCCAGCAGCCAAAGATACGAGCAGTACTTC. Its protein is CASSQRYEQYF.

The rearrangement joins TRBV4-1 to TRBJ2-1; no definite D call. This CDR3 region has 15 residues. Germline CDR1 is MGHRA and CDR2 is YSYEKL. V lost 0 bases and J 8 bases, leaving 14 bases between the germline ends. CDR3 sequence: CASSQDVHGTDEQFF. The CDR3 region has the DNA TGCGCCAGCAGCCAAGATGTCCACGGCACGGATGAGCAGTTCTTC.

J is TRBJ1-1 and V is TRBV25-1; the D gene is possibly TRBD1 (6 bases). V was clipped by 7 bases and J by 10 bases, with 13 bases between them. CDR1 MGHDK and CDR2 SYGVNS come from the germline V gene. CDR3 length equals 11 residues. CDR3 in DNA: TGTGCCAGCACCTCAGGAGGGGGAGCTTTCTTT. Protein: CASTSGGGAFF.

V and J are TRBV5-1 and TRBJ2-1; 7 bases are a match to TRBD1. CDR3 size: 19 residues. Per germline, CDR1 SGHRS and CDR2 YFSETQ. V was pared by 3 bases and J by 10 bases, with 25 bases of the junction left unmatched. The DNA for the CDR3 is TGCGCCAGCAGCTATAATTGGGGGCCACGGACAGGACCGAATCCCGAGCAGTTCTTC. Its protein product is CASSYNWGPRTGPNPEQFF.